What follows describes a single T cell receptor beta chain. This clonotype came up a few times. Its recognized antigen is unknown. Its ends do not fully match the called genes, so a read error is possible. This entry is derived from a study of blood T cells in healthy people across ages (dated by TCRdb to 2014 to 2015). Regarding the complete study: In model experiments, template switching captured roughly one uniquely barcoded TCR beta cDNA molecule for every two T cells. Age-related changes in TCR beta repertoire diversity were measured in the study by deep sequencing normalized with unique cDNA molecular identifiers. Donors were grouped into four age groups: young (average roughly 17 years), middle-aged (39), aged (62) and long-lived (82). Donors of different ages were randomly distributed across sequencing lanes to avoid experimental bias. Using the same blood draw, the study looked at two additional independent replicas of 1 million unique cDNA reads for two donors, one aged 18 to 30 and the other aged 80 or older. Study-wide conclusions, independent of this receptor: Compared with the aged group, the long-lived group had more naive CD4+ T cells, fewer expanded clones and increased TCR diversity, a pattern suggesting age selection. Because donor CMV infection status was unknown, age-related changes in expanded clonotypes were potentially confounded. As age increased, observed TCR beta diversity per million T cells dropped in a roughly linear way, and a significant reduction was already evident by age about 40. Estimates of total diversity based on one million sequenced T cells were regarded as lower bounds and as underestimates. Observed TCR beta diversity correlated strongly with the percentage of naive T cells measured by flow cytometry. Bulk unsorted PBMC profiling prevented conclusive comparison of naive and antigen-experienced compartments.

Libraries were prepared through 5' RACE. The second PCR ran for about 7 to 11 cycles and used a J-beta primer mix along with a sample-barcoded 5' primer. A template-switch 5' adaptor carrying 12 random nucleotides introduced a unique molecular identifier onto each TCR beta cDNA molecule. Each sample yielded at least 2.5 million CDR3-containing paired-end reads. First-strand cDNA was synthesized from all RNA with the Mint cDNA synthesis kit, primed by a TRBC-specific oligonucleotide. All cDNA was treated with uracil-DNA glycosylase and then went through a first 18-cycle PCR with the universal primers M1SS and BC2_uni_R. The authors' pipeline ran thus. For normalization, 1 million high-quality reads, each with a distinct molecular identifier, were randomly selected from each sample. Instead of being binned into consensus sequences, reads that shared molecular identifiers were thrown out. MiTCR, run with a Q25 quality threshold and the strictest error-elimination algorithm, handled CDR3 identification, clonotype clustering and error correction. A nonparametric unseen species model with Euler transformation was used to estimate a lower bound on total TCR beta diversity. Using fastp at Q25 and MiXCR, TCRdb reprocessed the public reads and kept productive beta chains. For every CDR3 protein sequence, its rows merge into one entry that carries the most common genes and DNA. TCRdb, not the original authors, processed these V and J calls. This sample holds 1.8 million or so distinct CDR3 sequences; 39% were observed only once. The top ten hold more than 20% of the sample.

The roughly 42 donors, aged about 6 to 100 years, were systemically healthy Caucasian individuals from Russia. Around 10 milliliters of peripheral blood were collected from each donor into EDTA-treated Vacutainer tubes. Ficoll-Paque density-gradient centrifugation was used to isolate PBMCs, with at least 7 million per sample. Total RNA was extracted from PBMCs with Trizol reagent, with at least 5 micrograms obtained per sample. For every donor, an aliquot of PBMCs went through flow cytometry to measure the percentages of naive CD45RAhigh/CD27high T cells. Material for sequencing was blood. This receptor was taken from a human donor in good health.

Here is the DNA: TGCGCCAGCAGCTTTAGCGTATCCTACAATGGGCAGTTCTTC. Translated, it reads CASSFSVSYNGQFF. The chain joins TRBV5-1 to TRBJ2-1; a tentative D match to TRBD2 spans 5 bases. CDR1 and CDR2 were assigned from the germline V gene as SGHRS and YFSETQ. Including cysteine and phenylalanine, the CDR3 has 14 amino acids. Only the CDR3 region is kept as DNA, spanning 42 bases read in frame from base 1.